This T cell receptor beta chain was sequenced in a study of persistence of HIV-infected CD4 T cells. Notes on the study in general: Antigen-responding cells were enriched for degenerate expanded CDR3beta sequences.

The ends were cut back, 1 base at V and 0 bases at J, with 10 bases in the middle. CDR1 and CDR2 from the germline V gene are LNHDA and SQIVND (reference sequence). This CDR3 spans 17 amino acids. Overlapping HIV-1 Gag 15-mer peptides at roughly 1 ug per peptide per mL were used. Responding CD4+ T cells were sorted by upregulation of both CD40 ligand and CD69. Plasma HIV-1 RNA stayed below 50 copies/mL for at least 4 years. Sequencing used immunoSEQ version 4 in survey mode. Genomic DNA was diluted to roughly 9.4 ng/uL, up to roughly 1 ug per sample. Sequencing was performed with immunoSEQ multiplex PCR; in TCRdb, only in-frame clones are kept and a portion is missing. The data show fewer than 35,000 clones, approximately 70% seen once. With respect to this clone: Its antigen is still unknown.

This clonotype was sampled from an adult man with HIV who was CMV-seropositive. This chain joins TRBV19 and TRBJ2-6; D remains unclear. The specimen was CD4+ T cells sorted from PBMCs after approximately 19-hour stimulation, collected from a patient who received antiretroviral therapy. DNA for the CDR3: TGTGCCAGTAGTATAGGAGTTGCAAGCTCTGGGGCCAACGTCCTGACTTTC. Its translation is CASSIGVASSGANVLTF.